The rows below give T cell receptor beta chains drawn from one sample of a study of blood T cell repertoires in COVID-19. Assay used: immunoSEQ multiplex PCR; TCRdb lists only in-frame clones, some missing. There are tens of thousands of clones in the sample; over 75% occur only once, and about 13% lies in the top ten. The sample comprised peripheral blood. These receptor sequences come from a human donor with active COVID-19. The donor label of this sample is uncertain. CDR3s include the opening cysteine and the closing phenylalanine or tryptophan. A D gene is named only where the DNA matches it firmly. Clone size is shown for a subset of rows, as once, few, many or a class of expanded clone.

CDR3	DNA	size	V	D	J
CASSDPSLEETQYF	TGTGCCAGCAGTGACCCCTCTTTGGAGGAGACCCAGTACTTC	once	TRBV6-1	NA	TRBJ2-5
CASSQGWGTGERYEQYF	TGTGCCAGCAGCCAAGGTTGGGGGACAGGGGAGCGGTACGAGCAGTACTTC	NA	TRBV3-1/TRBV3-2	TRBD1	TRBJ2-7
CASSLSREETQYF	TGTGCCAGCAGCTTAAGCAGGGAAGAGACCCAGTACTTC	NA	TRBV7-3	NA	TRBJ2-5
CASRPGTVTYEQYF	TGTGCAAGTCGCCCTGGGACTGTTACCTACGAGCAGTACTTC	NA	TRBV12-2	NA	TRBJ2-7
CASSRLAGQETQYF	TGTGCCAGCAGCCGACTAGCGGGACAAGAGACCCAGTACTTC	NA	TRBV5-4	TRBD2	TRBJ2-5
CASSLSQGQGVYEQYF	TGTGCCAGCTCCCTCAGTCAGGGACAGGGAGTCTACGAGCAGTACTTC	NA	TRBV18	TRBD1	TRBJ2-7
CASSPRDRSYNEQFF	TGTGCCAGCAGCCCCAGGGACAGATCCTACAATGAGCAGTTCTTC	NA	TRBV9	TRBD1	TRBJ2-1
CASTPLAGEETQYF	TGCGCCAGCACCCCTCTAGCGGGAGAAGAGACCCAGTACTTC	NA	TRBV10-2	TRBD2	TRBJ2-5
CASSHERELRNEQFF	TGTGCCAGCAGCCACGAGCGGGAGTTAAGGAATGAGCAGTTCTTC	few	TRBV3-1/TRBV3-2	TRBD2	TRBJ2-1
CASSPRGRAGNTIYF	TGTGCCAGCAGCCCCAGGGGCAGGGCTGGAAACACCATATATTTT	few	TRBV7-9	NA	TRBJ1-3
CASSEAGRYNEQFF	TGCGCCAGCAGTGAGGCGGGGAGATACAATGAGCAGTTCTTC	NA	TRBV10-1	NA	TRBJ2-1
CASSQERLAGGTGELFF	TGCGCCAGCAGCCAAGAAAGACTAGCGGGAGGCACCGGGGAGCTGTTTTTT	NA	TRBV4-3	TRBD2	TRBJ2-2
CASKNLGGGQFF	TGTGCCAGCAAAAATCTAGGGGGTGGGCAGTTCTTC	NA	TRBV6-5	NA	TRBJ2-1
CASRRDSLNTEAFF	TGTGCCAGCAGGCGGGACAGCCTGAACACTGAAGCTTTCTTT	NA	TRBV6-5	TRBD1	TRBJ1-1
CASSLVGGQGTEAFF	TGTGCCAGCAGCTTAGTTGGAGGACAGGGGACTGAAGCTTTCTTT	NA	TRBV11-3	TRBD1	TRBJ1-1
CASTTQGLAGNEQFF	TGTGCCAGCACTACCCAGGGACTAGCCGGGAATGAGCAGTTCTTC	NA	TRBV5-4	TRBD2	TRBJ2-1
CASSQGVGVRSGNTIYF	TGTGCCAGCAGCCAAGGGGTCGGAGTCCGGTCTGGAAACACCATATATTTT	once	TRBV3-1/TRBV3-2	NA	TRBJ1-3
CASSLSPTSGSYEQYF	TGTGCCAGCAGCCTCTCCCCGACTAGCGGAAGTTACGAGCAGTACTTC	NA	TRBV7-3	TRBD2	TRBJ2-7
CSVEAQGVGYGYTF	TGCAGCGTTGAAGCCCAGGGGGTAGGCTATGGCTACACCTTC	NA	TRBV29-1	TRBD1	TRBJ1-2
CASSQEPGGQGYQPQHF	TGTGCCAGCAGCCAAGAGCCGGGTGGACAGGGGTATCAGCCCCAGCATTTT	NA	TRBV4-2	TRBD1	TRBJ1-5
CASSQMGGTFSSYNEQFF	TGTGCCAGCAGCCAAATGGGCGGGACTTTTAGCTCCTACAATGAGCAGTTCTTC	NA	TRBV4-2	NA	TRBJ2-1
CASSLSKQGQETQYF	TGTGCCAGCAGTTTATCCAAACAGGGACAAGAGACCCAGTACTTC	NA	TRBV28	NA	TRBJ2-5
CASSLTGTGRSYEQYF	TGCGCCAGCAGCTTGACCGGGACAGGGCGGTCCTACGAGCAGTACTTC	NA	TRBV5-1	TRBD1	TRBJ2-7
CASSLLAGGTEAFF	TGTGCCAGCAGCTTACTTGCAGGGGGCACTGAAGCTTTCTTT	NA	TRBV13	TRBD1	TRBJ1-1
CASSSRGGSYNEQFF	TGTGCCAGCAGCTCCCGGGGGGGCTCCTACAATGAGCAGTTCTTC	NA	TRBV7-3	TRBD2	TRBJ2-1
CASSHTGMRDGELFF	TGTGCCAGCTCACACACAGGGATGAGGGACGGGGAGCTGTTTTTT	few	TRBV18	NA	TRBJ2-2
CASQRDSNSYEQYF	TGTGCCAGTCAGAGGGACAGCAACTCCTACGAGCAGTACTTC	once	TRBV6-5	TRBD1	TRBJ2-7
CASSSMTGNQETQYF	TGCGCCAGCAGCTCGATGACAGGGAATCAAGAGACCCAGTACTTC	NA	TRBV5-1	TRBD1	TRBJ2-5
CASSQMDFPPYNEQFF	TGTGCCAGCAGCCAAATGGACTTTCCTCCATACAATGAGCAGTTCTTC	few	TRBV14	NA	TRBJ2-1
CATSLSGANVLTF	TGTGCCACCAGTCTATCCGGGGCCAACGTCCTGACTTTC	NA	TRBV24-1	NA	TRBJ2-6
CASSPKGQGHYNEQFF	TGTGCCAGCAGCCCCAAGGGACAGGGGCACTACAATGAGCAGTTCTTC	NA	TRBV7-3	TRBD1	TRBJ2-1
CASSRDREETQYF	TGTGCCAGCAGTCGAGACAGGGAAGAGACCCAGTACTTC	NA	TRBV6-5	TRBD1	TRBJ2-5
CASSLTGGYNEQFF	TGTGCCAGCAGCTTGACCGGAGGCTACAATGAGCAGTTCTTC	NA	TRBV7-2	NA	TRBJ2-1
CASSFQGLYEQYF	TGTGCCAGCAGTTTCCAGGGTCTCTACGAGCAGTACTTC	NA	TRBV28	NA	TRBJ2-7
CASSPQGDRVYGYTF	TGTGCCAGCAGCCCCCAGGGGGACAGGGTTTATGGCTACACCTTC	NA	TRBV5-4	TRBD1	TRBJ1-2
CASSRSGFSSYEQYF	TGTGCCAGCAGCCGCAGCGGCTTTAGCTCCTACGAGCAGTACTTC	NA	TRBV5-4	NA	TRBJ2-7
CASSGTLRDEKLFF	TGTGCCAGCAGTGGGACGCTCAGGGATGAAAAACTGTTTTTT	NA	TRBV2	NA	TRBJ1-4
CASSSGTSGGRLQFF	TGCGCCAGCAGCTCCGGGACTAGCGGGGGAAGGTTGCAGTTCTTC	once	TRBV5-1	TRBD2	TRBJ2-1
CASSLGQAEETQYF	TGTGCCAGCAGCCTGGGACAGGCAGAAGAGACCCAGTACTTC	NA	TRBV14	TRBD1	TRBJ2-5
CASSTLLGGSYNSPLHF	TGTGCCAGCAGCACGCTACTGGGGGGCTCCTATAATTCACCCCTCCACTTT	NA	TRBV21-1	NA	TRBJ1-6
CASSTLADSSYNEQFF	TGTGCCAGCAGCACCCTAGCGGATAGCTCCTACAATGAGCAGTTCTTC	NA	TRBV9	TRBD2	TRBJ2-1
CASSLQGENNEQFF	TGTGCCAGCAGCTTACAGGGCGAAAACAATGAGCAGTTCTTC	NA	TRBV7-9	NA	TRBJ2-1
CASSHPGQTVEAFF	TGCGCCAGCAGCCACCCGGGACAGACCGTTGAAGCTTTCTTT	few	TRBV4-1	TRBD1	TRBJ1-1
CASTYRQGRTYNSPLHF	TGTGCCAGCACCTATAGACAGGGGAGGACCTATAATTCACCCCTCCACTTT	NA	TRBV28	TRBD1	TRBJ1-6
CASSQGQGALSPLHF	TGTGCCAGCAGCCAGGGACAGGGGGCGTTGTCACCCCTCCACTTT	NA	TRBV5-4	TRBD1	TRBJ1-6